A selection of T cell receptor beta chains follows, all from one sample in a study of cytomegalovirus exposure and HLA in healthy donors. The protocol was immunoSEQ multiplex PCR, while the TCRdb copy is restricted to in-frame clones and leaves out a portion. The table shows around 64,000 clones, with roughly two thirds occurring only once. Input material: PBMCs. The receptors shown here come from a woman in her 50s in good health and CMV-seronegative. Both conserved end residues are part of each CDR3. A D gene is named only where the DNA matches it firmly. Size is omitted from some rows. Given values are once, few, many or a class for expanded clones.

V: TRBV29-1
J: TRBJ2-7
D: -
size: -
DNA: TGCAGCGTTGTATGGGTCGTCCATAGCGCCAACTACGAGCAGTACTTC
CDR3: CSVVWVVHSANYEQYF

V: TRBV30
J: TRBJ2-1
D: -
size: many
DNA: TGTGCCTGGAGTGTAGACAGTCGCAATGAGCAGTTCTTC
CDR3: CAWSVDSRNEQFF

V: TRBV6-6
J: TRBJ2-1
D: TRBD2
size: -
DNA: TGTGCCACTAGGGAGGGGCTAGCCCTTGGGGATGAGCAGTTCTTC
CDR3: CATREGLALGDEQFF

V: TRBV27
J: TRBJ2-7
D: TRBD1
size: -
DNA: TGTGCCAGCAGTCCGTCAAGGGACAGTTCCTACGAGCAGTACTTC
CDR3: CASSPSRDSSYEQYF

V: TRBV30
J: TRBJ1-1
D: -
size: -
DNA: TGTGCCACACAGGACAGTCTGAACACTGAAGCTTTCTTT
CDR3: CATQDSLNTEAFF

V: TRBV6-5
J: TRBJ2-3
D: TRBD1
size: -
DNA: TGTGCCAGCAGGCGGACAGGGGCGGGGGATACGCAGTATTTT
CDR3: CASRRTGAGDTQYF

V: TRBV7-9
J: TRBJ1-3
D: -
size: -
DNA: TGTGCCAGCAGCTCTGACAGAAACTCTGGAAACACCATATATTTT
CDR3: CASSSDRNSGNTIYF

V: TRBV4-3
J: TRBJ1-3
D: TRBD1
size: -
DNA: TGCGCCAGCAGCCACATCACCGCCGGGACAGGGAGAGGAAACACCATATATTTT
CDR3: CASSHITAGTGRGNTIYF

V: TRBV6-1
J: TRBJ1-1
D: -
size: many
DNA: TGTGCCAGCAGTGCCTATTCAGGGGACACTGAAGCTTTCTTT
CDR3: CASSAYSGDTEAFF

V: TRBV7-8
J: TRBJ2-5
D: -
size: few
DNA: TGTGCCAGCAGCTTAGCGACAGGACAAGAGACCCAGTACTTC
CDR3: CASSLATGQETQYF

V: TRBV6-5
J: TRBJ1-2
D: -
size: -
DNA: TGTGCCAGCAGCCCTCAGGGTAACTATGGCTACACCTTC
CDR3: CASSPQGNYGYTF

V: TRBV27
J: TRBJ2-7
D: TRBD1
size: few
DNA: TGTGCCAGCAGTATCCGGACAGGGAGGTACGAGCAGTACTTC
CDR3: CASSIRTGRYEQYF

V: TRBV18
J: TRBJ1-4
D: -
size: -
DNA: TGTGCCAGCTCACCGACAGTAGAAAATGAAAAACTGTTTTTT
CDR3: CASSPTVENEKLFF

V: TRBV4-2
J: TRBJ2-1
D: TRBD1
size: -
DNA: TGTGCCAGCAGCCCCCAGGGACAGGGAGCTCTCAATGAGCAGTTCTTC
CDR3: CASSPQGQGALNEQFF

V: TRBV7-2
J: TRBJ2-1
D: -
size: -
DNA: TGTGCCAGCAGCTTGGGCCTAGGGAGTAGTAATGAGCAGTTCTTC
CDR3: CASSLGLGSSNEQFF

V: TRBV7-6
J: TRBJ2-1
D: -
size: -
DNA: TGTGCCAGCAGCTCCCCTCGGACAGAGATGGGGAATGAGCAGTTCTTC
CDR3: CASSSPRTEMGNEQFF

V: TRBV7-2
J: TRBJ1-2
D: TRBD1
size: -
DNA: TGTGCCAGCAGCTTAGCGGGACAGGGATATGGCTACACCTTC
CDR3: CASSLAGQGYGYTF

V: TRBV14
J: TRBJ2-2
D: -
size: -
DNA: TGTGCCAGCAGCCACGGGGGCACCGGGGAGCTGTTTTTT
CDR3: CASSHGGTGELFF

V: TRBV5-4
J: TRBJ1-2
D: -
size: -
DNA: TGTGCCAGCAGCTTGATGGGCACGACCTATGGCTACACCTTC
CDR3: CASSLMGTTYGYTF

V: TRBV28
J: TRBJ1-4
D: -
size: few
DNA: TGTGCCACCCGTCGGAACAGGCACCTATCTGAAAAACTGTTTTTT
CDR3: CATRRNRHLSEKLFF

V: TRBV5-6
J: TRBJ1-5
D: -
size: -
DNA: TGTGCCAGCAGCTTGGGAGTTTACAATCAGCCCCAGCATTTT
CDR3: CASSLGVYNQPQHF

V: TRBV6-4
J: TRBJ2-1
D: -
size: -
DNA: TGTGCCAGCTCTCGACAGTTTGGCGATGAGCAGTTCTTC
CDR3: CASSRQFGDEQFF

V: TRBV4-3
J: TRBJ2-3
D: TRBD2
size: -
DNA: TGCGCCAGCAGCTTTCAAGCGGGAGGTGGTACAGATACGCAGTATTTT
CDR3: CASSFQAGGGTDTQYF

V: TRBV6-5
J: TRBJ1-2
D: TRBD1
size: -
DNA: TGTGCCAGCAGTTCGAGAGGGACAGACCCCGAGGGCTACACCTTC
CDR3: CASSSRGTDPEGYTF

V: TRBV18
J: TRBJ1-3
D: -
size: few
DNA: TGTGCCAGCTCACCTGACAGCGAGTCTGGAAACACCATATATTTT
CDR3: CASSPDSESGNTIYF

V: TRBV9
J: TRBJ1-1
D: TRBD1
size: once
DNA: TGTGCCAGCAGCGGAACCCAGGGGGCCGCTTTCTTT
CDR3: CASSGTQGAAFF

V: TRBV18
J: TRBJ1-3
D: -
size: -
DNA: TGTGCCAGCTCACCGCTAACGGACAAGTTCTCTGGAAACACCATATATTTT
CDR3: CASSPLTDKFSGNTIYF

V: TRBV7-7
J: TRBJ2-5
D: -
size: -
DNA: TGTGCTAGCAGCTTGGCACGAACAGGGCAAGAGACCCAGTACTTC
CDR3: CASSLARTGQETQYF

V: TRBV5-4
J: TRBJ2-6
D: TRBD1
size: -
DNA: TGTGCCAGCAGCCTAGAACAGGGGGCGCCGGGGGCCAACGTCCTGACTTTC
CDR3: CASSLEQGAPGANVLTF

V: TRBV14
J: TRBJ2-5
D: TRBD1
size: -
DNA: TGTGCCAGCAGCCCCCTGGGACAGGCCCAAGAGACCCAGTACTTC
CDR3: CASSPLGQAQETQYF

V: TRBV27
J: TRBJ2-7
D: -
size: -
DNA: TGTGCCAGCACCGCTGGCAGGGGCGGCTACGAGCAGTACTTC
CDR3: CASTAGRGGYEQYF

V: TRBV28
J: TRBJ2-7
D: TRBD1
size: -
DNA: TGTGCCAGCACCCTCCCGGGACAGGGCTACGAGCAGTACTTC
CDR3: CASTLPGQGYEQYF

V: TRBV19
J: TRBJ1-3
D: TRBD1
size: -
DNA: TGTGCCAGTAGCCCCGGAACAGGGGCGCGTGGAAACACCATATATTTT
CDR3: CASSPGTGARGNTIYF

V: TRBV30
J: TRBJ2-3
D: -
size: few
DNA: TGTGCCTGGAGTGGTGGTAGCCGTTCGGATACGCAGTATTTT
CDR3: CAWSGGSRSDTQYF

V: TRBV7-3
J: TRBJ1-1
D: -
size: -
DNA: TGTGCCAGCAGCTCGGTCCCGAACACTGAAGCTTTCTTT
CDR3: CASSSVPNTEAFF

V: TRBV28
J: TRBJ2-1
D: TRBD1
size: few
DNA: TGTGCCAGCAGTCCGGACAGGGAGGCCTACAATGAGCAGTTCTTC
CDR3: CASSPDREAYNEQFF

V: TRBV25-1
J: TRBJ1-1
D: -
size: -
DNA: TGTGCCAGCAGTGAAGGACGGTCCGGGGACACTGAAGCTTTCTTT
CDR3: CASSEGRSGDTEAFF

V: TRBV5-5
J: TRBJ2-7
D: -
size: -
DNA: TGTGCCAGCAGCTTGGAGGGGGACACTACGAGGCAGTACTTC
CDR3: CASSLEGDTTRQYF

V: TRBV28
J: TRBJ1-2
D: TRBD1
size: -
DNA: TGTGCCAGCAGGCCCGGGACAGGGGATGGCTACACCTTC
CDR3: CASRPGTGDGYTF

V: TRBV15
J: TRBJ1-2
D: TRBD1
size: few
DNA: TGTGCCACCAGCCGGGGACAGGGGGCGGATAACTATGGCTACACCTTC
CDR3: CATSRGQGADNYGYTF

V: TRBV7-2
J: TRBJ1-1
D: TRBD1
size: -
DNA: TGTGCCAGCAGCTCCTCCCCGACAGGGACAAACACTGAAGCTTTCTTT
CDR3: CASSSSPTGTNTEAFF

V: TRBV7-2
J: TRBJ1-5
D: -
size: -
DNA: TGTGCCAGCAGCAGCCAGGCCGCCTATCAGCCCCAGCATTTT
CDR3: CASSSQAAYQPQHF

V: TRBV4-1
J: TRBJ2-2
D: -
size: -
DNA: TGCGCCAGCAGCCAAGGGGAGCTCACCGGGGAGCTGTTTTTT
CDR3: CASSQGELTGELFF

V: TRBV7-9
J: TRBJ2-7
D: -
size: few
DNA: TGTGCCAGCAGCTTAGGGTCAGGGGGGCTCTACGAGCAGTACTTC
CDR3: CASSLGSGGLYEQYF

V: TRBV9
J: TRBJ2-3
D: -
size: few
DNA: TGTGCCAGCAGCGTAGTCCCGTTCACAGATACGCAGTATTTT
CDR3: CASSVVPFTDTQYF

V: TRBV4-3
J: TRBJ2-1
D: TRBD2
size: -
DNA: TGCGCCAGCAGCCAAAGAATAAGCGGGATTTCCTACAATGAGCAGTTCTTC
CDR3: CASSQRISGISYNEQFF

V: TRBV6-5
J: TRBJ2-7
D: TRBD2
size: -
DNA: TGTGCCAGCAGGCGACTAGCGGCGGCCGGCGCCGAGCAGTACTTC
CDR3: CASRRLAAAGAEQYF

V: TRBV7-9
J: TRBJ1-1
D: -
size: -
DNA: TGTGCCAGCAGCTTAGGGCTTCAGGTTACTGAAGCTTTCTTT
CDR3: CASSLGLQVTEAFF

V: TRBV27
J: TRBJ1-2
D: TRBD1
size: -
DNA: TGTGCCAGCAGTAGGGACAGGGGAAACGGTGGCTACACCTTC
CDR3: CASSRDRGNGGYTF

V: TRBV11-2
J: TRBJ2-7
D: -
size: -
DNA: TGTGCCAGCAGCCCCGTGAGGGATACCGAGCAGTACTTC
CDR3: CASSPVRDTEQYF

V: TRBV27
J: TRBJ2-1
D: TRBD2
size: -
DNA: TGTGCCAGCAATCCTCGGGTAGCGGGAGGGGACAATCCCTACAATGAGCAGTTCTTC
CDR3: CASNPRVAGGDNPYNEQFF

V: TRBV6-5
J: TRBJ2-7
D: -
size: -
DNA: TGTGCCAGCAGTTCGGGAGCCTACGAGCAGTACTTC
CDR3: CASSSGAYEQYF

V: TRBV28
J: TRBJ2-7
D: -
size: -
DNA: TGTGCCAGCAGTCTGCGGACTGTAACCTACGAGCAGTACTTC
CDR3: CASSLRTVTYEQYF

V: TRBV2
J: TRBJ2-3
D: TRBD2
size: -
DNA: TGTGCCAGCAGAAGCGGCGGGGGGCGGACAGATACGCAGTATTTT
CDR3: CASRSGGGRTDTQYF

V: TRBV4-3
J: TRBJ2-3
D: TRBD2
size: -
DNA: TGCGCCAGCAGCCAACTCTTAGCGGGAAATACAGATACGCAGTATTTT
CDR3: CASSQLLAGNTDTQYF

V: TRBV28
J: TRBJ1-4
D: TRBD1
size: -
DNA: TGTGCCAGCAAGCGAGGACAGGGAAATGAAAAACTGTTTTTT
CDR3: CASKRGQGNEKLFF

V: TRBV5-1
J: TRBJ2-7
D: TRBD1
size: few
DNA: TGCGCCAGCAGCGGACAGGGGGACGAGCAGTACTTC
CDR3: CASSGQGDEQYF